This T cell receptor beta chain was sequenced during a study of OX40 agonist ivuxolimab in advanced cancers. For the wider study: Ivuxolimab was a fully human IgG2 agonistic monoclonal antibody targeting the costimulatory receptor OX40 (CD134). Intravenous ivuxolimab was administered to patients every 2 weeks at six dose levels: 0.01, 0.1, 0.3, 1.5, 3 and 10 mg/kg. Among the approximately 50 dose-escalation patients, around 20 had hepatocellular carcinoma, 15 or so melanoma, 9 renal cell carcinoma and 9 head and neck cancer. In the dose-escalation cohort, roughly four fifths of patients were male, and the mean age was around 60 years, with a range of 23 to 79. Patients were allowed to have had prior anti-PD-1, anti-PD-L1 or anti-CTLA-4 therapy, and more than 30% of the dose-escalation patients had previously received checkpoint inhibitors. Partial responses were achieved by three dose-escalation patients, of whom one had hepatocellular carcinoma and two had cutaneous melanoma. The point of sequencing TCRbeta in the periphery was to test whether ivuxolimab changed TCR sequence diversity and drove clonal T-cell expansion. The paper covers the monotherapy dose-escalation part of the phase I ivuxolimab trial, which included N ≈ 50 patients.

Trimming costs V 3 bases and J 2 bases, and their ends lie 11 bases apart. The cysteine opens and the phenylalanine closes a CDR3 of 15 amino acids. Just CDR3 DNA is preserved here, 45 bases in frame from base 1. CDR1 and CDR2, looked up from the germline V gene, are MDHEN and SYDVKM. Genomic DNA was extracted from sorted cells for sequencing of the TCRbeta CDR3 region. The immunoSEQ Assay was used for sequencing of TCRbeta CDR3 regions. TCRdb re-hosts the immuneACCESS table, in-frame sequences only. Its copies lack some clones; in the studies checked, an unresolved V gene accounts for under half of them, and the cause for the rest is not known. This sample holds about 68,000 clones; 75% to 85% were observed only once. The top ten constitute almost 1.5% of the sample. Results the study describes overall, beyond this receptor: Clonal expansion of both CD4+ and CD8+ blood T cells was observed from baseline to week 6 at doses 0.1 to 3.0 mg/kg. In the 0.1-3.0 mg/kg groups, partial responders had among the lowest normalized peripheral clonal expansion, particularly in CD8+ T cells. Low levels of normalized T-cell clonal expansion were also seen in some patients who did not respond. The antigen specificity of the peripheral T cells that underwent clonal expansion was not determined. After ivuxolimab, expanded clones were on average more numerous among CD8+ T cells than among CD4+ T cells.

For this clone: Its antigen has not been determined. No quality values exist for individual bases; no much larger clone is one base distant.

The trial excluded patients who had a history of autoimmune disease or were on systemic immunosuppression. Peripheral blood for TCR sequencing was collected from all dose cohorts at baseline, on cycle 4 day 1, and on cycle 7 day 1. The samples were drawn from a first-in-human, open-label, multicenter phase I dose-escalation trial of ivuxolimab. Adults with locally advanced or metastatic melanoma, renal cell carcinoma, hepatocellular carcinoma or head and neck squamous cell carcinoma were enrolled in the trial. Before TCR sequencing, CD4+ T cells and CD8+ T cells from peripheral blood were sorted into separate populations.

This TCR was sampled from an adult with an advanced solid tumor such as melanoma, head and neck, liver or kidney cancer. Source: CD4+ or CD8+ T cells sorted from blood, taken in a trial of the OX40 agonist ivuxolimab. The receptor chain draws on TRBV28 and TRBJ2-4, with a weak D call of TRBD2 (6 bases match). CDR3 region: CASSFAGFTKNIQYF. In nucleotides, the sequence is TGTGCCAGCAGTTTTGCGGGGTTTACCAAAAACATTCAGTACTTC.